This entry features one T cell receptor beta chain sequence. Its antigen specificity is not known. No per-base quality is available; no much larger clone lies one base away. The data derive from a study of cytomegalovirus exposure and HLA in healthy donors (dated by TCRdb to 2017 to 2019). With respect to the entire study: An earlier analysis of several hundred of the donors reported approximately 300 Gb of sequence data and some 110 million unique TCR beta sequences obtained from about 200 million T cells. The number of typed donors differed by locus: roughly 620-640 for A, B, C, DRB1 and DQB1; about 520 for DQA1; 606 for DPA1; and about 450 for DPB1. Alongside the repertoire data, information on donor age, sex, ethnicity and CMV serostatus was compiled. The study profiled the T cell repertoires of around 700 subjects by immunosequencing and related them to cytomegalovirus serostatus. Among 300 to 450 genotyped donors of the cohort, an average of approximately 240,000 unique TCR beta nucleotide sequences were sequenced per donor, roughly 20% of them non-productive. Rather than drawing on any new phenotypic data, the later analysis identified candidate immune exposures from TCR beta sequences and the way those sequences occurred across donors. In an earlier analysis of 500 to 650 of the donors, high-throughput TCR beta sequencing was used to judge whether each TCR beta V gene segment behaved as functional or pseudogenic. Both class I and class II loci were covered by HLA typing, at four-digit resolution. An early release that covered roughly 600 HLA-typed donors contained approximately 300 gigabases of sequencing data and about 93 million unique TCR sequences. The study aimed to test whether signatures of past pathogen exposure could be identified by cataloging public T cell receptors. To predict cytomegalovirus infection status, the study combined high-throughput TCR immunosequencing, statistical association of individual TCRs with disease status, and machine learning. Of the roughly 390 genotyped donors, 70% to 90% were placed in the genetic ancestry cluster associated with self-reported Caucasian donors. Every repertoire in the discovery cohort had been generated on one and the same sequencing platform. About five DR-DQ haplotypes were treated as single units for association and clustering because of strong linkage in the cohort. A later genetic analysis used genome-wide SNP genotypes for 398 of the 666 donors, treating that subset as a discovery cohort. In addition to the first cohort of 650 to 750 subjects, a separate validation cohort of some 120 different subjects was used. A later analysis re-analyzed previously published TCR beta repertoires from roughly 600 donors and added high-resolution HLA genotyping to study TCR occurrence patterns. Here is what the overall study found, with its caveats: The presence/absence analyses assumed that sequencing depth was roughly uniform across donors, and that assumption may not be true. Strong co-occurrence of HLA alleles, especially DR and DQ, made assigning TCR associations to individual alleles difficult. In this cohort, only TCR beta chains were sequenced, and detectable features were limited by the absence of alpha or paired-chain data. In vitro tests confirmed that three of the cytomegalovirus-associated TCR beta chains recognize cytomegalovirus antigens. The classifier was reported to diagnose cytomegalovirus status with high specificity and sensitivity in both the original and validation cohorts. The sequencing pipeline was judged likely to have produced a cluster of highly shared sequence variants as a technical artifact. Most TCR sequences were seen in very few donors, while some public TCRs were found in many individuals. Because counts were too low, roughly 18 rarely observed V segments, including chromosome 9 orphons, were left out of the earlier analysis of a few hundred of the donors. The only immune exposure information available for the cohort was CMV serostatus. A later genetic analysis reported fewer N-insertions in productive TCRs among donors in an Asian-associated ancestry cluster than the roughly 670-donor mean. Linkage disequilibrium might explain the correlated functional status among segregating V segments, but an unknown experimental factor could not be excluded. Because some donors lacked HLA typing at each locus, the association tests relied only on the typed subset. A later analysis found that HLA-associated TCR beta chains were more clonally expanded and had lower generation probabilities than equally common non-associated chains. Some IMGT-functional V segments, including TRBV6-2 and TRBV6-3, could not be told apart with the 87-base-pair reads, so those segments were excluded. A further reported finding was that TCR beta sequences accurately predicted the HLA-A and HLA-B alleles for most subjects in the first cohort. At a false discovery rate of 0.05, a later analysis linked 15,000 to 20,000 TCR beta sequences to specific HLA alleles. In a later analysis, most CMV-associated TCR beta chains were found to appear HLA-restricted, with HLA associations seemingly driven largely by CMV exposure. It was suggested by the authors that the approach could potentially be generalized to other disease states and immunological phenotypes. In the study, 150 to 200 TCR beta chains were listed as associated with cytomegalovirus. An earlier analysis of around 540 of the donors showed that most TCR beta V segments appeared in productive rearrangements either about 87% or about 30% of the time, which broadly matched IMGT annotations. A later analysis found that TCR association rates varied across HLA loci, with DRB1 alleles showing the most associated TCRs and HLA-C alleles the fewest. In a later genetic analysis, a missense DCLRE1C variant was associated with V-gene and J-gene trimming of TCR beta chains, and the association was replicated in an independent cohort. A later analysis reported that several top co-occurrence clusters appeared linked to parvovirus B19, influenza, CMV and Epstein-Barr virus.

The cohort comprised around 690 healthy bone marrow donors. At the time of sampling, every cohort member was nominally healthy, though immune exposures that went unrecorded were likely present. The donor was CMV seropositive and belonged to the group of 270 or so seropositive cohort members. Every donor gave a peripheral blood sample, and the peripheral blood mononuclear cells from that sample were used for TCR beta sequencing. The Qiagen DNeasy Blood Extraction Kit was used to extract genomic DNA from the blood cell samples. Libraries were constructed by the immunoSEQ multiplex PCR assay. The multiplex PCR relied on a mix of 60 forward primers for TCR Vbeta segments and 13 reverse primers for TCR Jbeta segments. The CDR3 region of rearranged TCR beta genes was amplified from genomic DNA with a multiplex PCR assay. On the Illumina HiSeq System, the amplified TCR beta libraries were sequenced as 87-base-pair reads. In the authors' own workflow: A later analysis counted 65 million to 90 million unique TCR beta chains across the 670 or so repertoires, and 9 million to 14 million of these chains were shared by at least two donors. Raw reads were error-corrected and collapsed into unique sequences with a nearest-neighbor algorithm that merged closely related sequences to remove PCR and sequencing errors. CDR3 sequences were aligned to IMGT reference sequences to assign V, D and J gene segments. For a sequence to be retained, a match of at least six nucleotides to both a V gene segment and a J gene segment was required. A rearrangement was called productive if the CDR3 had no stop codons and remained in frame with V and J, and every other rearrangement was called non-productive. Following IMGT convention, CDR3 was defined as the stretch from the second conserved V-encoded cysteine up to the conserved J-encoded phenylalanine. Sequences without an unambiguous match to a single V gene segment were excluded from the earlier analysis of approximately 600 of the donors. An earlier analysis of a few hundred of the donors called V segments functional above 56.7% productive rearrangements and segregating when the between-donor standard deviation exceeded 5%. A statistical classification framework was built for diagnosing cytomegalovirus status from the catalog of TCR beta chain sequences. In a later analysis, TCR nucleotide sequences were compared against IMGT/GENE-DB human TR gene sequences so that V and J genes could be assigned. The TCRdist pipeline was used in a later analysis to assign CDR3 sequences and most-parsimonious VDJ recombination scenarios. In a later analysis, each TCR beta chain was defined by its CDR3 amino acid sequence together with its V-gene family, and reads without a unique V-gene family were excluded. A later analysis removed several hundred highly shared, low-generation-probability nucleotide sequences to deal with suspected cross-contamination and a sequencing artifact. In a later analysis, a clonal expansion index was calculated for each public chain from normalized within-repertoire ranks of inferred template counts. Generation probabilities in a later analysis came from a VDJ recombination model fitted to out-of-frame rearrangements, and those results were checked against IGoR. A later analysis scored TCR-TCR, TCR-HLA and TCR-CMV co-occurrence with hypergeometric tests, applying a repertoire-size bias correction to TCR pairs. False discovery rates were estimated in a later analysis by permuting HLA or CMV assignments 20 times. In a later analysis, co-occurring TCRs were grouped with DBSCAN, and TCRdist sequence similarity was added when clustering was performed within HLA-allele-positive subsets. Co-occurrence clustering excluded repertoires with fewer than 30,000 or more than 120,000 public chains, plus five with anomalous nucleotide sharing. Not all clones reach the TCRdb copy of this immuneACCESS table, which keeps in-frame sequences only. Checked studies attribute under half of the gap to unresolved V genes and leave the rest unexplained. That table supplies the V and J calls and clone size; D and trimming were determined from the DNA. Present in this sample are fewer than 150,000 clones, around three quarters of which were seen just once. About 6.8% of the sample is held by the ten biggest clonotypes.

Trimming removed 6 bases from V and 2 bases from J, leaving 10 bases between the germline ends. The germline V gene supplies CDR1 MNHEY and CDR2 SVGAGI. The CDR3 holds 13 amino acids from the cysteine to the phenylalanine. The read is trimmed to its CDR3 DNA, 39 bases read in frame from base 1. Input material: PBMCs. This chain is built from TRBV6-5 and TRBJ1-1; no D gene call is confident. The clonotype was recovered from a man aged 35-49 years in good health and CMV-seropositive. The DNA sequence reads TGTGCCAGCAGGTTCGGGTCTAACACTGAAGCTTTCTTT. Its coded protein is CASRFGSNTEAFF.